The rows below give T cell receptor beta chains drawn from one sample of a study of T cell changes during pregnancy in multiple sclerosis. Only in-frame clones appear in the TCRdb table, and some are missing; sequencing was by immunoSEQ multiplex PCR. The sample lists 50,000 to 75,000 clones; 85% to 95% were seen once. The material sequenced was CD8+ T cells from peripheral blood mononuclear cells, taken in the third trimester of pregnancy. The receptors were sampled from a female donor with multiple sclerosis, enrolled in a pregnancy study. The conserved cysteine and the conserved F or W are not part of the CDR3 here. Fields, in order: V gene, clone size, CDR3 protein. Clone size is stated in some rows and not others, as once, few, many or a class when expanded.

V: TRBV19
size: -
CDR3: ASTASRAGYT

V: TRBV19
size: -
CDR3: ASLDSFNQPQH

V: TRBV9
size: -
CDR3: ASSGGTGGAATEAF

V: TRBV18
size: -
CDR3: ASSRAEWGGIDQETQY

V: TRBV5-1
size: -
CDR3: ASSPSPLAGGWTGELF

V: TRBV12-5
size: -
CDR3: ASGSSPTTSPYEQY

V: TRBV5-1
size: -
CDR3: ASSLASGDGYT

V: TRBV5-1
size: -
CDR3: ASMNEDLRDEQF

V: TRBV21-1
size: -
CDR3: ASSKWVEGTRSYRYT

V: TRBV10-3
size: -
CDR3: AISELGGRAEAF

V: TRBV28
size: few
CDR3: ASISEGTYGYT

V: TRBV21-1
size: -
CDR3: ASSKISGTSGSLVKNIQY

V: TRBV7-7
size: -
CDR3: ASSDGTGGGYEQY

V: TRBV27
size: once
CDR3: ASTHGRGHSEKLF

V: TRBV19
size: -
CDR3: ASSLTGNEQF

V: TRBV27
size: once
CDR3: ASSLFLSSYEQY

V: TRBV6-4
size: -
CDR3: ASSDLLGTYT

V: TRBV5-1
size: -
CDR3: ASSFSPPYEQY

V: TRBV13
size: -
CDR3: ASSSTGRSYNEQF

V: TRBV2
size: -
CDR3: ASTGLAGRVSYEQY

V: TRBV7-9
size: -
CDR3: ASSLDRDRFLNYGYT

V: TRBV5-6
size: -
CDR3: ASSLAGVGTEAF

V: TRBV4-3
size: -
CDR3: ASSRAGLAGGPHEQY

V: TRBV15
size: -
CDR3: ATSRAQDTQY

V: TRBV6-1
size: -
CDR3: ASTSGVHYEQY

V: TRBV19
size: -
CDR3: ASSIFSGSGGEQY

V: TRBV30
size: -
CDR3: AWRGTGYTEAF